The source of this TCR beta chain is a study of identical twins. Notes on the study in general: Among out-of-frame alpha sequences shared by twins, low generation probability occurred in excess. Twins shared beta out-of-frame sequences in excess, but this excess was weaker.

Notes on this clonotype: Its antigen is currently unknown.

The germline gives CDR1 SGHRS, CDR2 YFSETQ. The CDR3 runs to 13 residues. A universal primer binding site was introduced by template switching. The final cDNA contained unique molecular identifiers. TCRdb reprocessed the 5' RACE reads via MiXCR and lists one record per CDR3 protein. The sample holds hundreds of thousands of distinct CDR3 sequences, around 6% seen once. Healthy Caucasians supplied all donations. The sample consisted of naive T cells sorted from blood. The rearrangement uses TRBV5-1 and TRBJ2-7; a possible D gene is TRBD2 (6 bases). This receptor was taken from a man aged 18 to 30 in good health. CDR3 nucleotides: TGCGCCAGCAGTTTGGAGGGCACGGGGGAGCAGTACGTC. This sequence encodes CASSLEGTGEQYV.